This T cell receptor (beta chain) was identified in a study of T-cell memory formation after mild COVID-19. Overall study: TCR clustering was largely donor specific. General study findings and limits: Later expanders leaned toward CD4+, whereas clones contracting from day 15 to 85 were balanced CD4/CD8. Some responding clones appeared in pre-infection memory, suggesting cross-reactive memory joined. The main location of contracting CD4+ clones was CM and EM, and that of contracting CD8+ clones was EMRA.

TCRdb analysed the 5' RACE reads with MiXCR anew, one entry per CDR3 protein. In the table there are about 290,000 distinct CDR3 sequences, more than 15% of which are singletons. About this clonotype: Its target is unknown.

Between the trimmed V and J ends, which lost 6 bases and 4 bases, there was a span of 18 bases. From germline, CDR1 is MDHEN and CDR2 SYDVKM. The CDR3 extends over 15 amino acids. Source material: PBMCs or a T cell subset sorted from them (not recorded which). This chain uses TRBV28 with TRBJ1-1; D is unresolved. This clonotype originated in a man aged 18 to 30 who had mild COVID-19 (a few samples of this study predate the infection). Cell type and time point are not known. The CDR3 DNA sequence: TGTGCCAGCAGATGGGCCTTTAGCTATGGCACTGAAGCTTTCTTT. Its translation is CASRWAFSYGTEAFF.